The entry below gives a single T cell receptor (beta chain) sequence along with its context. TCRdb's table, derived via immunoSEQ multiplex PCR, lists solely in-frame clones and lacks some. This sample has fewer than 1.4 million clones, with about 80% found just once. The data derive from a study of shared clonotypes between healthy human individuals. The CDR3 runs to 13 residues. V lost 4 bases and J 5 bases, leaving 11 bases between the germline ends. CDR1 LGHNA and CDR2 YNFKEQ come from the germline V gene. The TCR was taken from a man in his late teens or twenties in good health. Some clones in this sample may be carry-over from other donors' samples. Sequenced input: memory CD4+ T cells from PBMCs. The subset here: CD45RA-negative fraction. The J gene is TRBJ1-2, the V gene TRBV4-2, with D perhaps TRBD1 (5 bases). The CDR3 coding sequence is TGTGCCAGCAGCCGCTCAGGGTCATATGGCTACACCTTC. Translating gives CASSRSGSYGYTF.